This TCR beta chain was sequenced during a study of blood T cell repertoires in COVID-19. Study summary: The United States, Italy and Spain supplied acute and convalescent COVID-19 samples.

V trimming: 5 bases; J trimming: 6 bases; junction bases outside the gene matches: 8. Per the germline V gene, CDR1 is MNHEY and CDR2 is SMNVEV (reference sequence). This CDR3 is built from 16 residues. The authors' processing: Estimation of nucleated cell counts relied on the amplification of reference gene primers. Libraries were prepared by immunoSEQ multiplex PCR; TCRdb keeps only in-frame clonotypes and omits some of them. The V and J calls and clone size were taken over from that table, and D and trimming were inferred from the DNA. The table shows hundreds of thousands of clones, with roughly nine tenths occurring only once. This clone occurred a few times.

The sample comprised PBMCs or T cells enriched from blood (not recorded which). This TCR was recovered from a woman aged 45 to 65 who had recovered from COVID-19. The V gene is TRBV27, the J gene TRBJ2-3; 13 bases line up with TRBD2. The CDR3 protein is CASSRTSGRPADTQYF. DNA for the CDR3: TGTGCCAGCAGTCGGACTAGCGGGAGACCGGCGGATACGCAGTATTTT.